This T cell receptor beta chain was profiled in a study of cytomegalovirus exposure and HLA in healthy donors. Overall study context: Genotyping showed roughly 81% of roughly 400 donors falling in the Caucasian-associated ancestry cluster. General study results and limits: Per published reports, the classifier diagnosed cytomegalovirus status with high specificity and sensitivity.

13 Jbeta primers and 60 Vbeta primers were used for the PCR. Here immunoSEQ multiplex PCR was the method, and the copy in TCRdb shows in-frame clones only, minus some. The table lists around 120,000 clones, around 75% of them singletons, with 1.5% to 2% in the top ten. Details on this clone: The antigen remains unidentified.

This CDR3 has 14 amino acids. V shed 7 bases, J shed 4 bases, and the junction held 5 bases outside the gene matches. Per germline, CDR1 LNHDA and CDR2 SQIVND (reference sequence). The rearrangement links TRBV19 to TRBJ1-5; 9 bases map to TRBD1. The clonotype originates from a young woman in good health and CMV-seronegative. Sequencing was performed on PBMCs. CDR3 residues: CASKGTGQNQPQHF. In DNA, the CDR3 is TGTGCCAGTAAAGGGACAGGGCAAAATCAGCCCCAGCATTTT.